One sample yielded the 10 T cell receptor beta chains listed below, sequenced in a study of blood T cell repertoires in COVID-19. The data were produced by immunoSEQ multiplex PCR, yet TCRdb's version contains in-frame clones alone and is incomplete. The profile shows 100,000 or so clones, approximately 83% of them singletons. Sample: PBMCs or T cells enriched from blood (not recorded which). The receptors come from a woman aged 45-65 years who had recovered from COVID-19.

The chain uses TRBV5-4 and TRBJ1-2; 11 bases map to TRBD1. Germline CDR1 and CDR2: SGHNT and YYREEE (reference sequence). V was pared by 0 bases and J by 6 bases, with 7 bases of the junction left unmatched. This CDR3 comprises 16 residues. The chain's CDR3 is CASSLGGQGALHGYTF. The CDR3 nucleotides read TGTGCCAGCAGCTTGGGAGGACAGGGGGCACTCCATGGCTACACCTTC.

The rearrangement links TRBV6-2 or TRBV6-3 to TRBJ2-7; D ambiguous. CDR1 and CDR2 (germline): MNHEY, SVGEGT. Trimming left V 5 bases short and J 7 bases short, with 12 bases between. The CDR3 extends over 12 amino acids. The CDR3 nucleotides read TGTGCCAGCAGTCCCGCCTCTCGGGAGCAGTACTTC. Its protein is CASSPASREQYF.

The chain employs TRBV11-2 and TRBJ2-3; 8 bases are shared with TRBD2. There are 17 residues in the CDR3. The ends lost 5 bases at V and 2 bases at J; junction bases unmatched: 12. CDR1 is SGHAT and CDR2 is FQNNGV in the germline V gene. For the CDR3, the DNA is TGTGCCAGCAGCCTCTTTAGCGGGGCCCTACTCACAGATACGCAGTATTTT. It is translated as CASSLFSGALLTDTQYF.

The chain carries TRBV2 and TRBJ2-3; 9 nucleotides match TRBD2. The V gene's germline CDR1 is SNHLY and CDR2 FYNNEI. V gave up 6 bases and J gave up 4 bases; unmatched junction bases: 5. This CDR3 has 14 residues. Here the CDR3 reads CASSAGTSPDTQYF. The CDR3 coding sequence is TGTGCCAGCAGCGCCGGGACTAGCCCAGATACGCAGTATTTT.

The sample holds one count of this clone. CDR3 in amino acids: CASSLVSSRGNTIYF. DNA for the CDR3: TGTGCCAGCAGCTTAGTGTCCTCCAGGGGGAACACCATATATTTT. The V call is TRBV13, the J call TRBJ1-3; TRBD1 matches 7 bases. The germline V gene has CDR1 PRHDT and CDR2 FYEKMQ (reference sequence). CDR3 size: 15 residues. Unmatched junction bases numbered 7, after V lost 1 base and J lost 7 bases.

The chain is built from TRBV6-4 and TRBJ2-3; 10 bases map to TRBD2. This CDR3 region has 14 residues. Germline values: CDR1 MRHNA, CDR2 SNTAGT. Trimming at V came to 8 bases and at J to 6 bases, leaving 8 bases not matched to a gene. CDR3 bases: TGTGCCAGCGCATCTAGCGGGGGTTACGATACGCAGTATTTT. Protein sequence: CASASSGGYDTQYF.

The CDR3 loop reads CASSLLLAGGLDTQYF. CDR3 nucleotides: TGTGCCAGCAGTTTATTACTAGCGGGGGGGCTTGATACGCAGTATTTT. V gene TRBV27 combines with J gene TRBJ2-3; TRBD2 agrees at 13 bases. This CDR3 is 16 amino acids long. Germline V gene data show CDR1 as MNHEY and CDR2 as SMNVEV (reference sequence). Unmatched junction bases numbered 4, after V lost 1 base and J lost 6 bases.

The rearrangement joins TRBV27 to TRBJ2-3; D may be TRBD1 (6 bases). Per germline, CDR1 MNHEY and CDR2 SMNVEV (reference sequence). Trimming shortened V by 6 bases and J by 1 base, and 14 bases separated the two germline ends. The CDR3 runs to 15 residues. The CDR3 DNA sequence: TGTGCCAGCAGCCACGGGACAACGGGCACAGATACGCAGTATTTT. As protein: CASSHGTTGTDTQYF.

This chain uses TRBV15 with TRBJ1-5, with D unresolved. The length of the CDR3 is 17 residues. Germline CDR1 is LNHNV and CDR2 is YYDKDF (reference sequence). Trimming took 3 bases from V and 2 from J, leaving 17 bases between them. CDR3 protein: CATSSPKRRTGNQPQHF. In DNA form, the CDR3 reads TGTGCCACCAGCAGCCCTAAGCGGCGGACGGGCAATCAGCCCCAGCATTTT. The complete variable domain, with remaining parts taken from reference TRBV15 and TRBJ1-5, reads DAMVIQNPRYQVTQFGKPVTLSCSQTLNHNVMYWYQQKSSQAPKLLFHYYDKDFNNEADTPDNFQSRRPNTSFCFLDIRSPGLGDTAMYLCATSSPKRRTGNQPQHFGDGTRLSIL.

This chain connects TRBV6-2 or TRBV6-3 to TRBJ1-3; a possible D gene is TRBD1 (5 bases). The V gene's germline CDR1 is MNHEY and CDR2 SVGEGT. V was clipped by 5 bases and J by 0 bases, with 8 bases between them. The CDR3 length is 14 residues. The CDR3 bases are TGTGCCAGCAGTAGACAGAGCTCTGGAAACACCATATATTTT. Translating gives CASSRQSSGNTIYF.